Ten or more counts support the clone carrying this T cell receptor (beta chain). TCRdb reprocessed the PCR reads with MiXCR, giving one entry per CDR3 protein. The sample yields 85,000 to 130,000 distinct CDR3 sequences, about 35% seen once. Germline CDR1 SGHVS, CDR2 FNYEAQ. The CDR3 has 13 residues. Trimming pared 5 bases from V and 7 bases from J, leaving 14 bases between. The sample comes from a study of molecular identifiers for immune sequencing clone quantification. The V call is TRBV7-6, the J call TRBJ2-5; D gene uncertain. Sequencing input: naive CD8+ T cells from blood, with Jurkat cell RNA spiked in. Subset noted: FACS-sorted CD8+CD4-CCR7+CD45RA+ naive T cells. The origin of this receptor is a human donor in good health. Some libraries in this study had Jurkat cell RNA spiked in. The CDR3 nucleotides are TGTGCCAGCAGCATTGCTCACCTCGGGACCCAGTACTTC. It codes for CASSIAHLGTQYF.